This passage covers 31 T cell receptor beta chains from one sample sequenced in a study of blood T cell repertoires in COVID-19. Sequencing used immunoSEQ multiplex PCR; TCRdb keeps in-frame clones, though not all of them. The sample has roughly 130,000 clones; roughly 90% are singletons. The sample consisted of PBMCs or T cells enriched from blood (not recorded which). Every receptor here comes from a woman in her 50s who had recovered from COVID-19.

This clone was recorded once. J is TRBJ1-4 and V is TRBV5-1; 9 bases agree with TRBD1. The junction had 9 bases not matched to a gene; V was cut back by 4 bases and J by 8 bases. The CDR3 runs 15 residues. In germline, CDR1 is SGHRS, CDR2 YFSETQ. The CDR3 protein is CASSGPGTGQEKLFF. The CDR3 DNA sequence: TGCGCCAGCAGCGGTCCCGGGACAGGGCAGGAAAAACTGTTTTTT.

This chain joins TRBV18 and TRBJ2-3; TRBD1 matches 8 bases. With V trimmed by 5 bases and J by 2 bases, 6 bases remained unmatched. Germline assignment: CDR1 KGHSH and CDR2 LQKENI. This CDR3 has 15 amino acids. CDR3 in DNA: TGTGCCAGCTCAATCCGGACAGGGAACACAGATACGCAGTATTTT. Its protein product is CASSIRTGNTDTQYF.

This chain joins TRBV5-8 and TRBJ2-7, with TRBD1 matching 9 bases. This CDR3 is 16 amino acids long. V dropped 4 bases and J dropped 7; count of bases not matched to a gene: 15. Germline lookup yields CDR1 SGHTS and CDR2 YDEGEE. CDR3 loop: CASSTPGQGVGLEQYF. DNA for the CDR3: TGTGCCAGCAGCACACCGGGACAGGGAGTAGGTTTGGAGCAGTACTTC. The full variable domain, completed using reference TRBV5-8 and TRBJ2-7, is EAGVTQSPTHLIKTRGQQATLRCSPISGHTSVYWYQQALGLGLQFLLWYDEGEERNRGNFPPRFSGRQFPNYSSELNVNALELEDSALYLCASSTPGQGVGLEQYFGPGTRLTVT.

J is TRBJ2-3 and V is TRBV6-1; D possibly corresponds to TRBD1 (5 bases). The germline gives CDR1 MNHNS, CDR2 SASEGT. V lost 3 bases, J lost 0 bases, and 10 bases lay in between. The CDR3 is made up of 15 amino acids. CDR3: CASSERRASTDTQYF. As DNA, the CDR3 is TGTGCCAGCAGTGAGCGCAGGGCTAGCACAGATACGCAGTATTTT.

The chain combines TRBV6-5 with TRBJ1-1; D remains unclear. Per germline, CDR1 MNHEY and CDR2 SVGAGI. V was pared by 0 bases and J by 0 bases, with 8 bases between. The CDR3 runs 15 residues. CDR3 residues: CASSYSVLMNTEAFF. The CDR3, as DNA: TGTGCCAGCAGTTACTCTGTCCTTATGAACACTGAAGCTTTCTTT.

V is TRBV2 and J is TRBJ2-7; no clear D gene. V was clipped by 5 bases and J by 2 bases, with 7 bases between them. This CDR3 has 12 residues. CDR1 is SNHLY, CDR2 FYNNEI, per germline. The CDR3 protein is CASSQNPYEQYF. CDR3 DNA sequence: TGTGCCAGCAGTCAGAACCCCTACGAGCAGTACTTC.

This chain links TRBV18 with TRBJ2-7; tentative D call: TRBD2 (6 bases). Trimming removed 6 bases at V and 3 bases at J, with 15 bases between. CDR3 length equals 14 residues. The V gene's germline CDR1 is KGHSH and CDR2 LQKENI. The CDR3 DNA reads TGTGCCAGCTCCCTGAGGCTGGACTACTACGAGCAGTACTTC. Its translation is CASSLRLDYYEQYF. The whole variable domain, filled in from reference TRBV18 and TRBJ2-7, reads NAGVMQNPRHLVRRRGQEARLRCSPMKGHSHVYWYRQLPEEGLKFMVYLQKENIIDESGMPKERFSAEFPKEGPSILRIQQVVRGDSAAYFCASSLRLDYYEQYFGPGTRLTVT.

The V call is TRBV27, the J call TRBJ2-7; the D is unclear. V lost 3 bases, J lost 1 base, and 10 bases lay in between. The CDR3 is made up of 14 amino acids. Looked up from germline, CDR1 is MNHEY and CDR2 is SMNVEV (reference sequence). Here the CDR3 DNA reads TGTGCCAGCAGTTTGGCAGGCGATTCCTACGAGCAGTACTTC. Protein product: CASSLAGDSYEQYF.

Note on this clone: An end of the junction does not agree with germline; a read error may underlie this. The rearrangement joins TRBV3-1 (or the pseudogene TRBV3-2) to TRBJ2-7, with D perhaps TRBD2 (7 bases). The germline CDR1 and CDR2 sequences are LGHDT and YNNKEL (reference sequence). CDR3 length: 14 residues. The CDR3 reads CASSQDYLAGALMF. The CDR3 nucleotides read TGTGCCAGCAGCCAAGACTATTTGGCGGGGGCCTTAATGTTC.

The J gene is TRBJ2-5, the V gene TRBV7-2, with 8 positions matching TRBD2. The CDR3 contains 17 residues. Trimming cost V 1 base and J 5 bases; bases outside gene matches: 12. Per germline, CDR1 SGHTA and CDR2 FQGNSA. The CDR3 nucleotides are TGTGCCAGCAGCTTAGTTAGGGTTAGCGGGGAGGGGGAGACCCAGTACTTC. It yields the protein CASSLVRVSGEGETQYF.

The V call is TRBV6-5, the J call TRBJ1-2; the D is unclear. Trimming removed 0 bases from V and 7 bases from J, with 12 bases in between. CDR1 MNHEY and CDR2 SVGAGI come from the germline V gene. The CDR3 is 14 residues long. This chain's CDR3 is CASSYSFQTGGYTF. CDR3 DNA: TGTGCCAGCAGTTACTCGTTTCAAACGGGTGGCTACACCTTC.

The J gene is TRBJ1-5, the V gene TRBV6-2 or TRBV6-3; 11 bases align to TRBD1. V gave up 4 bases and J gave up 0 bases; unmatched junction bases: 11. There are 19 residues in the CDR3. Germline V gives CDR1 MNHEY, CDR2 SVGEGT. The CDR3 DNA is TGTGCCAGCAGTTTCTGGACAGGGGGCAGATTTTTTAGCAATCAGCCCCAGCATTTT. Its translation: CASSFWTGGRFFSNQPQHF.

The genes are TRBV7-2 and TRBJ2-6; TRBD1 aligns across 7 bases. The CDR3 is 17 amino acids. Germline trimming cut 5 bases from V and 2 bases from J; bases unmatched to any gene: 9. The germline V gene encodes CDR1 SGHTA and CDR2 FQGNSA. CDR3 sequence (DNA): TGTGCCAGCAGCAAAGGGGGCAGGGCTACTGGGGCCAACGTCCTGACTTTC. Translating it yields CASSKGGRATGANVLTF.

This clone was counted only a few times. The chain combines TRBV19 with TRBJ2-4, with 7 nucleotides matching TRBD1. CDR3 length equals 18 residues. The V segment lost 2 bases and the J segment 1 base; nucleotides outside the gene matches: 11. In germline, CDR1 is LNHDA, CDR2 SQIVND (reference sequence). The CDR3 nucleotides are TGTGCCAGTAGTATATCGAGGTTAAGGGGGCTGGCCAAAAACATTCAGTACTTC. Translation gives CASSISRLRGLAKNIQYF.

V usage is TRBV7-8 and J usage is TRBJ1-5; D call uncertain. The CDR3 is 13 residues long. The V end was cut by 7 bases, the J end by 4 bases, with 11 bases between. CDR1 SGHVS and CDR2 FQNEAQ come from the germline V gene. The CDR3 here is CASMRTPNQPQHF. The CDR3 region has the DNA TGTGCCAGCATGAGAACGCCAAATCAGCCCCAGCATTTT.

This rearrangement joins TRBV2 to TRBJ2-3, with 7 bases that match TRBD2. The germline V gene encodes CDR1 SNHLY and CDR2 FYNNEI. V trimming: 6 bases; J trimming: 4 bases; junction bases outside the gene matches: 7. The CDR3 is 14 amino acids. CDR3 in amino acids: CASRDRLAPDTQYF. In nucleotides, the CDR3 is TGTGCCAGCAGGGACCGACTAGCACCAGATACGCAGTATTTT. Full variable domain (rest looked up from reference TRBV2 and TRBJ2-3): EPEVTQTPSHQVTQMGQEVILRCVPISNHLYFYWYRQILGQKVEFLVSFYNNEISEKSEIFDDQFSVERPDGSNFTLKIRSTKLEDSAMYFCASRDRLAPDTQYFGPGTRLTVL.

V usage is TRBV6-6 and J usage is TRBJ1-1; 8 bases agree with TRBD1. Germline lookup yields CDR1 MNHNY and CDR2 SVGAGI (reference sequence). V lost 0 bases, J lost 4 bases, and 4 bases stayed unmatched. This CDR3 comprises 15 residues. The CDR3 loop reads CASSYSAGGVTEAFF. The CDR3, as DNA: TGTGCCAGCAGTTACTCAGCAGGGGGCGTCACTGAAGCTTTCTTT.

The chain uses TRBV6-5 and TRBJ1-2; 7 positions agree with TRBD1. CDR1 is MNHEY and CDR2 is SVGAGI in the germline V gene. After removal of 4 bases from V and 4 bases from J, the junction contained 9 bases not matched to a gene. The CDR3 contains 15 residues. This CDR3 is CASSSDREVVYGYTF. CDR3 bases: TGTGCCAGCAGTTCCGACAGGGAGGTGGTCTATGGCTACACCTTC.

The rearrangement links TRBV2 to TRBJ1-1; 7 positions match TRBD1. Per the germline V gene, CDR1 is SNHLY and CDR2 is FYNNEI. The CDR3 loop spans 14 amino acids. The ends lost 5 bases at V and 5 bases at J; junction bases unmatched: 8. The CDR3 loop reads CASSPRQGITEAFF. CDR3 DNA: TGTGCCAGCAGTCCCCGACAGGGCATAACTGAAGCTTTCTTT.

This chain uses TRBV2 with TRBJ2-3; 9 nucleotides agree with TRBD1. CDR1 is SNHLY, CDR2 FYNNEI, per germline. V lost 2 bases and J lost 1; bases outside the gene matches: 7. There are 17 residues in the CDR3. CDR3 DNA sequence: TGTGCCAGCAGTGAATTCTTGGACAGGGGTGGCACAGATACGCAGTATTTT. Translated, it gives CASSEFLDRGGTDTQYF. The variable domain in full, with the rest retrieved from reference TRBV2 and TRBJ2-3, is EPEVTQTPSHQVTQMGQEVILRCVPISNHLYFYWYRQILGQKVEFLVSFYNNEISEKSEIFDDQFSVERPDGSNFTLKIRSTKLEDSAMYFCASSEFLDRGGTDTQYFGPGTRLTVL.

CDR3 sequence: CAGHRDSPLMGNSPLHF. The CDR3 DNA is TGTGCCGGACACCGGGACAGCCCCTTAATGGGTAATTCACCCCTCCACTTT. The rearrangement joins TRBV2 to TRBJ1-6, with 7 bases fitting TRBD1. The CDR3 has 17 residues. Per germline, CDR1 SNHLY and CDR2 FYNNEI. The J segment lost 6 bases and the V segment lost 11 bases, leaving 19 bases of the junction unmatched.

V usage is TRBV14 and J usage is TRBJ2-1, with 8 bases aligning to TRBD1. Germline CDR1 is SGHDN and CDR2 is FVKESK. The CDR3 has 16 amino acids. Trimming removed 6 bases from V and 5 bases from J; junction bases left unmatched: 12. The CDR3 reads CASRGQGTFGDNEQFF. In DNA form, the CDR3 reads TGTGCCAGCAGAGGACAGGGTACGTTTGGGGACAATGAGCAGTTCTTC.

The sample holds one count of this clone. V is TRBV5-8 and J is TRBJ1-6; D perhaps matches TRBD1 (5 bases). The germline CDR1 and CDR2 sequences are SGHTS and YDEGEE. The V end was cut by 2 bases, the J end by 7 bases, with 16 bases between. This CDR3 spans 16 amino acids. The CDR3 sequence is CASSFAYGGANSPLHF. The CDR3 DNA follows: TGTGCCAGCAGCTTCGCTTACGGGGGTGCGAATTCACCCCTCCACTTT.

There are a few counts of this clone. V is TRBV28 and J is TRBJ2-2; a weak D match, TRBD2 (7 bases). The germline V gene encodes CDR1 MDHEN and CDR2 SYDVKM. The length of the CDR3 is 17 residues. The germline V and J ends were trimmed by 9 bases and 2 bases, with 22 bases remaining between them. The CDR3 spells CASSPGRRGPNTGELFF. CDR3 sequence (DNA): TGTGCCAGTTCCCCCGGCAGGCGGGGGCCTAACACCGGGGAGCTGTTTTTT. Drawing the rest from reference TRBV28 and TRBJ2-2, the complete variable domain is DVKVTQSSRYLVKRTGEKVFLECVQDMDHENMFWYRQDPGLGLRLIYFSYDVKMKEKGDIPEGYSVSREKKERFSLILESASTNQTSMYLCASSPGRRGPNTGELFFGEGSRLTVL.

The count of this clone is one. V usage is TRBV19 and J usage is TRBJ1-4, with D possibly being TRBD1 (5 bases). The CDR3 consists of 14 residues. Between the trimmed V and J ends, which lost 5 bases and 5 bases, there was a span of 12 bases. Germline V lookup: CDR1 LNHDA, CDR2 SQIVND (reference sequence). CDR3 loop: CASSFGRGNEKLFF. CDR3 DNA: TGTGCCAGTAGTTTCGGACGGGGGAATGAAAAACTGTTTTTT.

The chain joins TRBV6-5 to TRBJ1-5; TRBD1 matches 8 bases. V lost 2 bases and J lost 11; bases outside the gene matches: 5. Germline V gene data show CDR1 as MNHEY and CDR2 as SVGAGI. The CDR3 contains 13 residues. CDR3 amino acids: CASSYIDRGAQHF. In nucleotides, the CDR3 is TGTGCCAGCAGTTACATAGACAGGGGAGCCCAGCATTTT.

The V call is TRBV6-6, the J call TRBJ1-2; TRBD1 is a possible D gene (6 bases). Germline CDR1 and CDR2: MNHNY and SVGAGI (reference sequence). Trimming stripped 5 bases from V and 8 bases from J, with 15 bases between. The CDR3 is 13 residues long. The CDR3 coding sequence is TGTGCCAGCAGTGTCATGGGGGCGCGAGGCTACACCTTC. Protein: CASSVMGARGYTF.

V gene TRBV7-2 combines with J gene TRBJ1-3; D unresolved. The CDR3 totals 15 residues. Germline V lookup: CDR1 SGHTA, CDR2 FQGNSA. The V and J ends lost 5 bases and 2 bases respectively, with 13 bases between them. This CDR3 reads CASSQVAGTGNTIYF. CDR3 nucleotides: TGTGCCAGCAGCCAAGTCGCCGGGACTGGAAACACCATATATTTT.

Only one count was recorded for this clone. J is TRBJ1-1 and V is TRBV15, with a tentative D call TRBD1 (6 bases). The ends were cut back, 6 bases at V and 9 bases at J, with 14 bases in the middle. Germline CDR1 LNHNV, CDR2 YYDKDF (reference sequence). This CDR3 has 12 amino acids. The CDR3 here is CATSLSQGQAFF. The CDR3 DNA reads as TGTGCCACCAGTCTCTCGCAGGGGCAAGCTTTCTTT.

V and J are TRBV2 and TRBJ2-2, with a tentative D call TRBD2 (6 bases). This CDR3 is built from 12 residues. V was pared by 4 bases and J by 9 bases, with 9 bases between. Germline lookup yields CDR1 SNHLY and CDR2 FYNNEI. The CDR3 sequence is CASSGGERELFF. The CDR3 DNA reads as TGTGCCAGCAGTGGCGGGGAGAGGGAGCTGTTTTTT.

The rearrangement joins TRBV30 to TRBJ1-1, with D unresolved. The V gene's germline CDR1 is GTSNPN and CDR2 SVGIG (reference sequence). The V end was cut by 3 bases, the J end by 10 bases, with 18 bases between. This CDR3 is 13 amino acids long. Here the CDR3 DNA reads TGTGCCTGGAGCTTTACCGGGAGAAGTGGAGCTTTCTTT. Its translation: CAWSFTGRSGAFF.